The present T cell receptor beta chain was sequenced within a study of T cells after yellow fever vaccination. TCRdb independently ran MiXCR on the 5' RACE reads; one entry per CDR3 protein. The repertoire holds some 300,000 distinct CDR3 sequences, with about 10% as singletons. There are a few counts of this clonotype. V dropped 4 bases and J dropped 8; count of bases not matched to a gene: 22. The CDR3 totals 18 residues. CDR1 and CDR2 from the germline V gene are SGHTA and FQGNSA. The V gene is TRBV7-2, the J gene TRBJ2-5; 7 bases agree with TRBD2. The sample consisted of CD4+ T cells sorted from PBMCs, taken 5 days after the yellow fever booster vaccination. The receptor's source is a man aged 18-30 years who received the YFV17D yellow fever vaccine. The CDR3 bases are TGTGCCAGCAGCTATGACACGGTTGGGACTACCCTTGCTGGCACCCAGTACTTC. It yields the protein CASSYDTVGTTLAGTQYF.